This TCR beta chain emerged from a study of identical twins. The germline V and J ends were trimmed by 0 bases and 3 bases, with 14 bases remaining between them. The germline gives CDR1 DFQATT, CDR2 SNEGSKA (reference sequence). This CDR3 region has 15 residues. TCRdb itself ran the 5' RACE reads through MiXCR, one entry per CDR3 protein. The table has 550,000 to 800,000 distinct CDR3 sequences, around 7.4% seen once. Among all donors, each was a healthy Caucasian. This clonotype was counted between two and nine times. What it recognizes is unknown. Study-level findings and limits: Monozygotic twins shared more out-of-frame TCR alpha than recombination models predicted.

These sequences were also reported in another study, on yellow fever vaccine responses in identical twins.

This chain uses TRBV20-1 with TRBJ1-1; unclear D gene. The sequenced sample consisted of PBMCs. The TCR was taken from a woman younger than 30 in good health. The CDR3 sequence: CSARDISRSYTEAFF. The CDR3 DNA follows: TGCAGTGCTAGAGATATTAGCAGGAGCTACACTGAAGCTTTCTTT.